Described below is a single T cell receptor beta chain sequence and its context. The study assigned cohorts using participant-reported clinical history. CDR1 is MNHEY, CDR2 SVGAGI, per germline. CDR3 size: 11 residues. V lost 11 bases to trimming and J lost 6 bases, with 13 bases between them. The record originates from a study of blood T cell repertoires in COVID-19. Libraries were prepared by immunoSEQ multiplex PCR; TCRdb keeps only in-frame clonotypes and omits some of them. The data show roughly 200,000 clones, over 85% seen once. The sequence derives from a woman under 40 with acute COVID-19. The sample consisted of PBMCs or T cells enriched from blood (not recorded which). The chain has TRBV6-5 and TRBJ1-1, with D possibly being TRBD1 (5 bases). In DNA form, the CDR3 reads TGTGCCGGTCGAAAAGGGGCTGAAGCTTTCTTT. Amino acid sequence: CAGRKGAEAFF.